Presented here are 4 T cell receptor beta chains from one specimen sequenced in a study of T-cell memory formation after mild COVID-19. Each CDR3 protein gets one entry after TCRdb re-called the 5' RACE reads with MiXCR. The sample lists about 350,000 distinct CDR3 sequences; roughly 13% were seen once. What was sequenced was PBMCs or a T cell subset sorted from them (not recorded which). The origin of the receptors is a man aged 18 to 30 who had mild COVID-19 (a few samples of this study predate the infection). Cell type and time point are not known.

The V gene is TRBV3-1, the J gene TRBJ1-4, with unresolved D. CDR1 LGHDT and CDR2 YNNKEL come from the germline V gene (reference sequence). V was clipped by 1 base and J by 7 bases, with 7 bases between them. This CDR3 contains 13 residues. DNA for the CDR3: TGTGCCAGCAGCCAAGGGAGGAGTGAAAAACTGTTTTTT. This encodes CASSQGRSEKLFF.

This clonotype was recorded a few times. V is TRBV7-2 and J is TRBJ2-2; D possibly corresponds to TRBD2 (5 bases). The CDR3 runs 14 residues. V was cut by 8 bases and J by 0 bases, with 10 bases left in between. In germline, CDR1 is SGHTA, CDR2 FQGNSA. The CDR3 spells CASVKGANTGELFF. CDR3 sequence (DNA): TGTGCCAGCGTGAAGGGAGCGAACACCGGGGAGCTGTTTTTT.

Worth noting for this clonotype: Since a much larger clone is just one base distant, this may be a read error. The chain joins TRBV10-3 to TRBJ2-1, with TRBD2 matching over 12 bases. The germline CDR1 and CDR2 sequences are ENHRY and SYGVKD. The ends lost 6 bases at V and 7 bases at J; junction bases unmatched: 4. The CDR3 spans 14 residues. In DNA, the CDR3 is TGTGCCATCAGGAGGACTAGCGGGGAAAATGAGCAGTTCTTC. This encodes CAIRRTSGENEQFF.

V gene TRBV3-1 combines with J gene TRBJ2-3; 8 bases line up with TRBD1. The junction had 5 bases not matched to a gene; V was cut back by 5 bases and J by 1 base. This CDR3 is built from 15 residues. Germline lookup yields CDR1 LGHDT and CDR2 YNNKEL (reference sequence). CDR3 loop: CASSEGGQGTDTQYF. The CDR3 DNA is TGTGCCAGCAGCGAGGGGGGACAGGGCACAGATACGCAGTATTTT.